The 8 T cell receptor beta chains presented below share a single source sample, sequenced in a study of somatic mutations in cytotoxic T cells in rheumatoid arthritis. Data came from immunoSEQ multiplex PCR; TCRdb stores just in-frame clones and leaves some out. The sample yields around 12,000 clones, approximately 80% seen once. Sequenced: CD8+ T cells sorted from blood. The receptors stem from a man aged 45-65 years in good health.

The chain combines TRBV11-2 with TRBJ2-5; TRBD2 might be the D (6 bases). Trimming pared 0 bases from V and 0 bases from J, leaving 14 bases between. The germline CDR1 and CDR2 sequences are SGHAT and FQNNGV. The CDR3 length is 17 residues. For the CDR3, the DNA is TGTGCCAGCAGCTTAGACCCGGGACTCACCTACCAAGAGACCCAGTACTTC. Encoded protein: CASSLDPGLTYQETQYF.

This clone was seen once. The gene calls are TRBV6-1 and TRBJ2-7; D is unclear. Deletions cut 2 bases from V and 3 bases from J, with 14 bases between. CDR3 length: 15 residues. In germline, CDR1 is MNHNS, CDR2 SASEGT. The CDR3 sequence is CASSELIVAVYEQYV. DNA for the CDR3: TGTGCCAGCAGTGAATTGATAGTGGCAGTCTACGAGCAGTACGTC.

V and J are TRBV30 and TRBJ2-5; 9 bases are shared with TRBD1. Germline assignment: CDR1 GTSNPN and CDR2 SVGIG (reference sequence). V shed 4 bases and J 3 bases; nucleotides not matched to a gene: 3. The CDR3 covers 13 residues. This CDR3 reads CAWTGQGKETQYF. DNA of the CDR3: TGTGCCTGGACGGGACAGGGAAAAGAGACCCAGTACTTC.

This clone has a single count. Sequence at one end of the junction differs from germline and may be a read error. This sequence joins TRBV2 and TRBJ1-1, with 10 bases identical to TRBD1. There are 15 residues in the CDR3. Per the germline V gene, CDR1 is SNHLY and CDR2 is FYNNEI. This CDR3 is CASREEPGQGYEAFF. The CDR3, as DNA: TGTGCCAGCAGAGAAGAACCGGGACAGGGGTATGAAGCTTTCTTT.

This clone is classed as large. This chain joins TRBV11-2 and TRBJ1-1, with a possible D match to TRBD1 (6 bases). Germline CDR1 and CDR2: SGHAT and FQNNGV. V gave up 4 bases and J gave up 1 base, with 13 bases separating them. This CDR3 region has 15 residues. CDR3 DNA sequence: TGTGCCAGCAGCTCAAAGCTGGGGGCGAACACTGAAGCTTTCTTT. Its protein is CASSSKLGANTEAFF.

The chain is built from TRBV7-9 and TRBJ1-4, with a tentative D call TRBD1 (5 bases). The CDR3 extends over 15 amino acids. CDR1 is SEHNR and CDR2 is FQNEAQ in the germline V gene (reference sequence). Trimming removed 5 bases at V and 7 bases at J, with 17 bases between. The CDR3 sequence is CASSRNHGTSEKLFF. CDR3 coding DNA: TGTGCCAGCAGCAGGAACCATGGGACGTCTGAAAAACTGTTTTTT.

The gene calls are TRBV27 and TRBJ1-1, with a weak D call TRBD1 (5 bases). CDR1 is MNHEY and CDR2 is SMNVEV in the germline V gene (reference sequence). Trimming removed 5 bases at V and 2 bases at J, with 12 bases between. The CDR3 has 14 amino acids. CDR3 in amino acids: CASSTSGLNTEAFF. The CDR3 nucleotides are TGTGCCAGCAGTACCTCAGGGTTAAACACTGAAGCTTTCTTT.

The chain is built from TRBV7-9 and TRBJ2-7; the match to TRBD1 covers 9 bases. The length of the CDR3 is 12 residues. The V gene end was trimmed by 4 bases and the J gene end by 7 bases; junction bases not matched to a gene: 2. Germline V gene data show CDR1 as SEHNR and CDR2 as FQNEAQ (reference sequence). The CDR3 nucleotides read TGTGCCAGCAGCTGGACAGGGGAAGAGCAGTACGTC. Protein product: CASSWTGEEQYV.